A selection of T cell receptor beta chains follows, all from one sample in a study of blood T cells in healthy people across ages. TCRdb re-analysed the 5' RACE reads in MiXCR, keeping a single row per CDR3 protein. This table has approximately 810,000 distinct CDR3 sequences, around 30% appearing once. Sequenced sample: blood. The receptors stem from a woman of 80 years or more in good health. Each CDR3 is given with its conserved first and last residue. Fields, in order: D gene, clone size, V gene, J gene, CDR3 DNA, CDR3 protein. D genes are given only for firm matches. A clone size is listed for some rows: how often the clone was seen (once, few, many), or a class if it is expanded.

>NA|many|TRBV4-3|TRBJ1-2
TGCGCCAGCAGCCCTTTCGGGGAGGGCGCTCACTATGGCTACACCTTC
CASSPFGEGAHYGYTF
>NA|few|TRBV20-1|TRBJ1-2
TGCAGTGCTAGAGATTATCCCACAGAAAACTATGACTACACCTTC
CSARDYPTENYDYTF
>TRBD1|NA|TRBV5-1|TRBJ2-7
TGCGCCAGCAGCGACGGACAGGGTGGGTACTTC
CASSDGQGGYF
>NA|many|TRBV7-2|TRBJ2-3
TGTGCCAGCACCCAAGGGGGCGGGGGCAGCGATACGCAGTATTTT
CASTQGGGGSDTQYF
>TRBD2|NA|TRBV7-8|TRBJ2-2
TGTGCCAGCAGCTTACTCCGGACTAGCCAGAACACCGGGGAGCTGTTTTTT
CASSLLRTSQNTGELFF
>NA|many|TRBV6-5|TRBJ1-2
TGTGCCAGCAACCCAATACAGGGTGGGGGCTATGGCTACACCTTC
CASNPIQGGGYGYTF
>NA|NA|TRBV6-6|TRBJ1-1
TGTGCCAGCAGGTGGGCCACTGAAGCTTTCTTT
CASRWATEAFF
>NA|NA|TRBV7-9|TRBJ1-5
TGTGCCAGCAGCTCGGCACCGGGACTTAGCAATCAGCCCCAGCATTTT
CASSSAPGLSNQPQHF
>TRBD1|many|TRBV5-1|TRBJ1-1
TGCGCCAGCGGCCTCGCGGGACAGGGACTAACGGAAGCTTTCTTT
CASGLAGQGLTEAFF
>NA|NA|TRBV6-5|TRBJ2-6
TGTGCCAGCATGCTTCTGTCTGGGGCCAACGTCCTGACTTTC
CASMLLSGANVLTF
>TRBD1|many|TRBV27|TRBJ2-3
TGTGCCAGCAGTTACAACAGGGGGCCACAAGATACGCAGTATTTT
CASSYNRGPQDTQYF
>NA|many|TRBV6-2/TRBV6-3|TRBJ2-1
TGTGCCAGCAGTCCTACGGGGAAAGGGATGATCAATGAGCAGTTCTTC
CASSPTGKGMINEQFF
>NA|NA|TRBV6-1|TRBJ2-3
TGTGCCAGCAGCGAAGGTGCCGGACCCTCCAGCACAGATACGCAGTATTTT
CASSEGAGPSSTDTQYF
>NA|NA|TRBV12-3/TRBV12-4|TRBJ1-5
TGTGCCAGCACCAAGGGGGGGGGCGATCAGCCCCAGCATTTT
CASTKGGGDQPQHF
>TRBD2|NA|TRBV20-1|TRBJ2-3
TGCAGTGCTAGAGTGCTGAAAGCGGGATCGGAAGATACGCAGTATTTT
CSARVLKAGSEDTQYF
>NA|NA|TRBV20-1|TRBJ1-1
TGCAGTGCTAGAGGTGTTGCGGGGACCACTGAAGCTTTCTTT
CSARGVAGTTEAFF
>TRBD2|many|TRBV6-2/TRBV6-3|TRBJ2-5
TGTGCCAGCAGTGGGAGGGGACTAGCGGGAGGAAAGACCCAGTACTTC
CASSGRGLAGGKTQYF
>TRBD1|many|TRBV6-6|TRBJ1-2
TGTGCCAGCAGTTACTCGAGCGGACAGGGATTCGGCTACACCTTC
CASSYSSGQGFGYTF
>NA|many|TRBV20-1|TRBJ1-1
TGCAGTGCCCCTGGCAGGGGTTTAATCGGCGGCACTGAAGCTTTCTTT
CSAPGRGLIGGTEAFF
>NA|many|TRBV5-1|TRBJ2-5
TGCGCCAGCGTCCCCCAAGAGACCCAGTACTTC
CASVPQETQYF
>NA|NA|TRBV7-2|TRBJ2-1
TGCGCCAGCAGTCAATCTAGGGGGCGGGACAGCAATCAAGAGACCCAGTTCTTC
CASSQSRGRDSNQETQFF
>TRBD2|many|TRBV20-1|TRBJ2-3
TGCAGTGCTAGACCCCCCCGGGGGGACCTCAGCACAGATACGCAGTATTTT
CSARPPRGDLSTDTQYF
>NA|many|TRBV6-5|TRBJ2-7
TGTGCCAGCCGGGAAGGGCCAGCCCTAGTCGACGAGCAGTACTTC
CASREGPALVDEQYF
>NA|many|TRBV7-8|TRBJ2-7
TGTGCCAGCAGCTTCACCCCACGGAATCTCTACGAGCAGTACTTC
CASSFTPRNLYEQYF
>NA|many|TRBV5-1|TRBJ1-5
TGCGCCAGCAGCTTGGATGCAGGGAGCCATCAGCCCCAGCATTTT
CASSLDAGSHQPQHF
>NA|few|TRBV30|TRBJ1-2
TGTGCCTGGAGTGTGGGGCTCGGGGGCTACACCTTC
CAWSVGLGGYTF
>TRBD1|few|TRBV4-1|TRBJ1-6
TGCGCCAGCAGCCAGGACCCGGGACAGGGAGGATCACCCCTCCACTTT
CASSQDPGQGGSPLHF
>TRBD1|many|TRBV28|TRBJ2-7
TGTGCCAGCAGGCCCACAGGGGGTACCTACGAGCAGTACTTC
CASRPTGGTYEQYF
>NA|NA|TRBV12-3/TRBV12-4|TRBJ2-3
TGTGCCAGCAGTTTTCGGCCGAACCTCCCTTCAGATACGCAGTATTTT
CASSFRPNLPSDTQYF
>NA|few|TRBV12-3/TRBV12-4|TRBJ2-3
TGTGCCAGCAGGGGGGGGGGGCCTAGCACAGATACGCAGTATTTT
CASRGGGPSTDTQYF
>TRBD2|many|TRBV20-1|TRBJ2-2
TGCAGTGCTAGTATCGGACTAGCCCCCGGGGAGCTGTTTTTT
CSASIGLAPGELFF
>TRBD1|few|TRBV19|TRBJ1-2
TGTGCCAGTAGTATAGCCCGGGACAGGGCTTGGGGCTACACCTTC
CASSIARDRAWGYTF
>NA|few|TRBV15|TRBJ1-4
TGTGCCACCAGCGTCTTGGGGGGACGTAGCAATGAAAAACTGTTTTTT
CATSVLGGRSNEKLFF
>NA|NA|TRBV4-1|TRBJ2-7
TGCGCCAGCAGCCAAGATAGCACCTTCCTCTACGAGCAGTACTTC
CASSQDSTFLYEQYF
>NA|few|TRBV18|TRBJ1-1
TGTGCCAGCTCACTTACGGCAGATCACGGTGAAGCTTTCTTT
CASSLTADHGEAFF
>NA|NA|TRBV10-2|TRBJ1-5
TGCGCCAGCAGTGAGAGGCCCGCAGGTCGTAGCACCCAGCATTTT
CASSERPAGRSTQHF
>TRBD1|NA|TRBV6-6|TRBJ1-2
TGTGCTAGCAACCACGCCGGACAGGGTCGTGGCTACACCTTC
CASNHAGQGRGYTF
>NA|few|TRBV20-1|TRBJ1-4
TGCAGTGCGCCTCGAGGAAACGATGAAAAACTGTTTTTT
CSAPRGNDEKLFF
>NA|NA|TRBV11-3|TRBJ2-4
TGTGCCCGCGGTAGGGGGGCAAAAGCCAAAAACATTCAGTACTTC
CARGRGAKAKNIQYF
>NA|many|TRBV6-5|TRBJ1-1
TGTGCCAGCAGTTACTCGACTCGGACGGTTGAAGCTTTCTTT
CASSYSTRTVEAFF
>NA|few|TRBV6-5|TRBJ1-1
TGTGCCAGCAGTTACTCGTTAGCATGGGAGAACACTGAAGCTTTCTTT
CASSYSLAWENTEAFF
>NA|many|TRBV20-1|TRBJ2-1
TGCAGTGCTAGAGCAGGGACGGGTTCCTACAATGAGCAGTTCTTC
CSARAGTGSYNEQFF
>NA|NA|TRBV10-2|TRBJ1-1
TGCGCCACAATTTCGGGGGCCCTGAACACTGAAGCTTTCTTT
CATISGALNTEAFF
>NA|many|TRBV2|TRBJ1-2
TGTGCCAGCAGTGTTCCGGACAAAAAGTATGGCTACACCTTC
CASSVPDKKYGYTF
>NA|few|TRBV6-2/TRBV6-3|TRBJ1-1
TGTGCCAGCAGTTACCCCCGGGGGTCATATGCAAGATCCACTGAAGCTTTCTTT
CASSYPRGSYARSTEAFF